This TCR beta chain emerged from a study of response to subunit inactivated influenza vaccine (dated by TCRdb to about 2018). Turning to the overall study: Deep quantitative T cell receptor repertoire profiling was used in the study to track responses to a trivalent subunit inactivated influenza vaccine.

The library was prepared using RT-PCR. Sequencer: Illumina HiSeq 2500. In-frame beta chains were kept once TCRdb had trimmed the public reads at Q25 with fastp and called clones with MiXCR. All rows with the same CDR3 protein become a single entry with the most common DNA and genes. Counted in this sample were more than 400,000 distinct CDR3 sequences; approximately 7.2% of them appeared once. The leading ten clones occupy about an eighth of the sample. From the cysteine up to the phenylalanine, the CDR3 has a length of 11 residues. The sequence is cut down to CDR3 DNA, 33 bases in frame from base 1. CDR1 is given as DFQATT and CDR2 as SNEGSKA, both from the germline V gene (reference sequence). V gives up 2 bases and J gives up 6 bases, and the segment between their germline ends measures 8 bases. A remark on this clonotype: The antigen it recognizes is unknown. Base qualities are not recorded, but no much larger clone differs from it by a single base.

Paper-wide results and their limitations: The authors suggested that each seasonal influenza vaccination may recruit only a limited number of new T cells.

The sample in question was PBMCs from blood, obtained 23 months after vaccination. The TCR originated in a man between 50 and 75 years old who received an inactivated influenza vaccine. Donor details come from another sample of the same person, matched by shared clones. The rearrangement joined TRBV20-1 to TRBJ2-7, with the D gene uncertain. The CDR3 region reads CSARSPTEQYF. The DNA sequence follows: TGCAGTGCTAGATCTCCAACCGAGCAGTACTTC.